Presented here are 28 T cell receptor beta chains from one specimen sequenced in a study of sequential checkpoint blockade in melanoma. Clones were read by immunoSEQ multiplex PCR, and TCRdb kept only the in-frame ones, dropping some. This table has about 25,000 clones, over 60% appearing once. Treatment here: randomized to nivolumab then ipilimumab (arm A) or the reverse (arm B). This sample comprised CD8+ T cells sorted from blood (inferred from file names), obtained from a patient given nivolumab and ipilimumab in sequence. The receptors were sampled from a human donor with melanoma.

The rearrangement links TRBV29-1 to TRBJ2-7; tentatively, D is TRBD2 (5 bases). The V and J ends lost 5 bases and 2 bases respectively, with 10 bases between them. This CDR3 spans 12 amino acids. The germline gives CDR1 SQVTM, CDR2 ANQGSEA. The CDR3, as DNA: TGCAGCGTTCAAGGACTCCCCTACGAGCAGTACTTC. It yields the protein CSVQGLPYEQYF.

The rearrangement joins TRBV5-1 to TRBJ2-6; perhaps TRBD1 as D (6 bases). The V end lost 2 bases, the J end lost 8 bases, and 23 bases lay between the germline ends. The CDR3 totals 18 residues. CDR1 is SGHRS, CDR2 YFSETQ, per germline. Here the CDR3 DNA reads TGCGCCAGCAGCTTTAAGGCGACAGGTGGGGAACACTCCAACGTCCTGACTTTC. Its protein product is CASSFKATGGEHSNVLTF.

The sample holds one count of this clone. The genes are TRBV28 and TRBJ2-7; no reliable D call. The V and J ends lost 3 bases and 2 bases respectively, with 8 bases between them. The CDR3 has 13 residues. Germline CDR1 reads MDHEN; CDR2 reads SYDVKM. This chain's CDR3 is CASSFGLAYEQYF. DNA for the CDR3: TGTGCCAGCAGTTTCGGTCTGGCCTACGAGCAGTACTTC.

The V call is TRBV29-1, the J call TRBJ2-7; 8 bases are a match to TRBD1. Germline V gene data show CDR1 as SQVTM and CDR2 as ANQGSEA. V was pared by 6 bases and J by 0 bases, with 7 bases of the junction left unmatched. The CDR3 loop spans 14 amino acids. This CDR3 is CSVKGTGNSYEQYF. CDR3 sequence (DNA): TGCAGCGTCAAGGGGACAGGTAACTCCTACGAGCAGTACTTC.

This chain links TRBV9 with TRBJ1-2; possible D gene TRBD1, 6 bases. The germline V gene encodes CDR1 SGDLS and CDR2 YYNGEE. This CDR3 region has 15 residues. The germline V and J ends were trimmed by 4 bases and 0 bases, with 13 bases remaining between them. CDR3 amino acids: CASSPPTGANYGYTF. In nucleotides, the CDR3 is TGTGCCAGCAGCCCCCCGACAGGAGCTAACTATGGCTACACCTTC.

This sequence joins TRBV27 and TRBJ2-7; 15 bases line up with TRBD2. Unmatched junction bases numbered 7, after V lost 2 bases and J lost 2 bases. Germline V gene data show CDR1 as MNHEY and CDR2 as SMNVEV (reference sequence). The CDR3 spans 18 residues. The CDR3 sequence: CASSLVGLAGGPPYEQYF. DNA of the CDR3: TGTGCCAGCAGTTTAGTGGGACTAGCGGGAGGACCCCCCTACGAGCAGTACTTC.

This chain joins TRBV5-6 and TRBJ1-2, with a possible D match to TRBD1 (6 bases). V was pared by 0 bases and J by 8 bases, with 11 bases between. Looked up from germline, CDR1 is SGHDT and CDR2 is YYEEEE. The CDR3 extends over 13 amino acids. This chain's CDR3 is CASSLDGTRGYTF. CDR3 in DNA: TGTGCCAGCAGCTTGGACGGGACAAGGGGCTACACCTTC. Looking up the rest from reference TRBV5-6 and TRBJ1-2 gives the full variable domain: DAGVTQSPTHLIKTRGQQVTLRCSPKSGHDTVSWYQQALGQGPQFIFQYYEEEERQRGNFPDRFSGHQFPNYSSELNVNALLLGDSALYLCASSLDGTRGYTFGSGTRLTVV.

V gene TRBV9 combines with J gene TRBJ2-3; 9 nucleotides match TRBD2. The V segment lost 0 bases and the J segment 1 base; nucleotides outside the gene matches: 6. Germline CDR1 is SGDLS and CDR2 is YYNGEE. The CDR3 has 17 amino acids. CDR3 bases: TGTGCCAGCAGCGTAGAATCCCAGCGGGGGGGCACAGATACGCAGTATTTT. This sequence encodes CASSVESQRGGTDTQYF.

V gene TRBV15 combines with J gene TRBJ2-7; TRBD1 agrees at 7 bases. With V trimmed by 5 bases and J by 6 bases, 13 bases remained unmatched. CDR1 is LNHNV, CDR2 YYDKDF, per germline (reference sequence). The CDR3 covers 15 residues. The CDR3 DNA follows: TGTGCCACCAGCCCCGAGTCGGCAGGGGGTCGCGAGCAGTACTTC. Its translation: CATSPESAGGREQYF.

This clone was seen more than once but under ten times. The rearrangement uses TRBV7-8 and TRBJ2-5; 9 bases are shared with TRBD1. V dropped 0 bases and J dropped 5; count of bases not matched to a gene: 7. The CDR3 length is 16 residues. Per the germline V gene, CDR1 is SGHVS and CDR2 is FQNEAQ. The CDR3 DNA reads TGTGCCAGCAGCTTAGCCGGGACAGGGTTTGTGGAGACCCAGTACTTC. It translates to CASSLAGTGFVETQYF.

The chain couples TRBV5-6 to TRBJ1-2; D is possibly TRBD1 (5 bases). CDR3 size: 14 residues. Germline CDR1 reads SGHDT; CDR2 reads YYEEEE. V gave up 4 bases and J gave up 6 bases, with 16 bases separating them. The CDR3 DNA reads TGTGCCAGCAGCCCCGTAACGGGGGAGGATGGCTACACCTTC. Its protein product is CASSPVTGEDGYTF.

This clone rates as medium-sized. The rearrangement uses TRBV12-5 and TRBJ1-3, with a possible D match to TRBD1 (5 bases). The CDR3 totals 15 residues. V lost 5 bases, J lost 2 bases, and 13 bases lay in between. Germline CDR1 is LGHNT and CDR2 is FRNRAP. CDR3 residues: CASGRPRGTGNTIYF. The CDR3 DNA reads TGTGCTAGTGGTCGGCCCCGGGGGACTGGAAACACCATATATTTT.

This chain joins TRBV7-2 and TRBJ2-2; tentatively, D is TRBD2 (6 bases). Germline V gives CDR1 SGHTA, CDR2 FQGNSA. Trimming took off 5 bases at V and 0 bases at J, with 16 bases between the two ends. The CDR3 has 17 residues. This CDR3 reads CASSPHRAGTNTGELFF. The CDR3 coding sequence is TGTGCCAGCAGCCCCCACCGTGCGGGAACGAACACCGGGGAGCTGTTTTTT.

The rearrangement joins TRBV11-2 to TRBJ1-2; D remains unclear. V was cut by 6 bases and J by 6 bases, with 17 bases left in between. The CDR3 has 14 residues. Germline-derived CDR1 and CDR2 are SGHAT and FQNNGV. CDR3 nucleotide sequence: TGTGCCAGCAGACCGCTACGCGGGAGTCATGGCTACACCTTC. It is translated as CASRPLRGSHGYTF.

Notes on this clone: A junction boundary mismatches the germline segment, possibly from a read error. The rearrangement joins TRBV27 to TRBJ1-2; TRBD1 is a possible D gene (6 bases). The CDR3 has 17 residues. The germline CDR1 and CDR2 sequences are MNHEY and SMNVEV (reference sequence). The CDR3, as DNA: TGTGCCAGCAGTCTATCGGGACATGCAGACCCTAACTATGGCTACACCTTC. Translating it yields CASSLSGHADPNYGYTF.

The J gene is TRBJ2-7, the V gene TRBV9; TRBD2 matches at 10 bases. This CDR3 contains 14 residues. V shed 6 bases and J 5 bases; nucleotides not matched to a gene: 8. The germline V gene encodes CDR1 SGDLS and CDR2 YYNGEE. The CDR3 protein is CASNIAGGKDEQYF. In DNA, the CDR3 is TGTGCCAGCAACATAGCGGGAGGAAAGGACGAGCAGTACTTC. Drawing the rest from reference TRBV9 and TRBJ2-7, the complete variable domain is DSGVTQTPKHLITATGQRVTLRCSPRSGDLSVYWYQQSLDQGLQFLIQYYNGEERAKGNILERFSAQQFPDLHSELNLSSLELGDSALYFCASNIAGGKDEQYFGPGTRLTVT.

The chain is built from TRBV25-1 and TRBJ2-7; the D gene is possibly TRBD1 (5 bases). Trimming removed 0 bases at V and 6 bases at J, with 15 bases between. CDR1 and CDR2 (germline): MGHDK, SYGVNS. The CDR3 contains 15 residues. The CDR3 nucleotides are TGTGCCAGCAGTGAATATCCAGGGCAGGGCGGCGAGCAGTACTTC. It is translated as CASSEYPGQGGEQYF.

V is TRBV13 and J is TRBJ2-1, with TRBD2 matching over 7 bases. Germline V CDR1 and CDR2: PRHDT, FYEKMQ (reference sequence). J was trimmed by 8 bases and V by 4 bases; bases with no gene match: 2. The CDR3 consists of 12 residues. This chain's CDR3 is CASSWGGDEQFF. The CDR3, as DNA: TGTGCCAGCAGCTGGGGGGGGGATGAGCAGTTCTTC. Filled out from reference TRBV13 and TRBJ2-1, the complete variable domain reads AAGVIQSPRHLIKEKRETATLKCYPIPRHDTVYWYQQGPGQDPQFLISFYEKMQSDKGSIPDRFSAQQFSDYHSELNMSSLELGDSALYFCASSWGGDEQFFGPGTRLTVL.

J is TRBJ2-2 and V is TRBV27, with D perhaps matching TRBD1 (5 bases). V dropped 1 base and J dropped 9 bases, with 6 bases sitting between them. Looked up from germline, CDR1 is MNHEY and CDR2 is SMNVEV (reference sequence). This CDR3 region has 12 residues. CDR3 sequence reads: CASSLWGRELFF. For the CDR3, the DNA is TGTGCCAGCAGTTTATGGGGCCGGGAGCTGTTTTTT.

The chain combines TRBV2 with TRBJ1-3; 11 bases match TRBD1. J was trimmed by 2 bases and V by 4 bases; bases with no gene match: 10. This CDR3 spans 18 amino acids. The germline V gene encodes CDR1 SNHLY and CDR2 FYNNEI. The CDR3 sequence: CASSVGYPGQGAGNTIYF. For the CDR3, the DNA is TGTGCCAGCAGTGTGGGCTATCCGGGACAGGGGGCTGGAAACACCATATATTTT.

In its sample, this clone was seen a few times. The chain carries TRBV19 and TRBJ1-2; TRBD1 matches 11 bases. V dropped 5 bases and J dropped 4; count of bases not matched to a gene: 6. This CDR3 contains 15 residues. CDR1 is LNHDA, CDR2 SQIVND, per germline (reference sequence). This CDR3 reads CASSPGTGGIYGYTF. The CDR3 DNA follows: TGTGCCAGTAGTCCGGGGACAGGGGGGATCTATGGCTACACCTTC.

The chain carries TRBV5-6 and TRBJ1-5; 9 bases are a match to TRBD1. CDR3 length equals 15 residues. The germline CDR1 and CDR2 sequences are SGHDT and YYEEEE. Unmatched junction bases numbered 8, after V lost 4 bases and J lost 6 bases. The CDR3 reads CASSLQGQGSQPQHF. CDR3 nucleotide sequence: TGTGCCAGCAGCCTCCAGGGACAGGGAAGTCAGCCCCAGCATTTT.

The chain has TRBV5-4 and TRBJ1-4; D call uncertain. CDR1 and CDR2 (germline): SGHNT, YYREEE (reference sequence). CDR3 size: 14 residues. Trimming left V 4 bases short and J 7 bases short, with 14 bases between. The CDR3 nucleotides read TGTGCCAGCAGCAGCTTTAGTGAGGCTGAAAAACTGTTTTTT. Translating it yields CASSSFSEAEKLFF.

This clone has only one observation. The V gene is TRBV9, the J gene TRBJ1-1; TRBD1 might be the D (6 bases). CDR3 length: 14 residues. Germline V gene lookup returns CDR1 SGDLS and CDR2 YYNGEE. The V end was cut by 0 bases, the J end by 6 bases, with 12 bases between. CDR3 DNA: TGTGCCAGCAGCGTAGGAACTTGGACAGCTGAAGCTTTCTTT. Protein product: CASSVGTWTAEAFF.

V and J are TRBV29-1 and TRBJ1-2; TRBD1 matches 7 bases. The CDR3 consists of 14 residues. Germline CDR1 reads SQVTM; CDR2 reads ANQGSEA. J was trimmed by 3 bases and V by 7 bases; bases with no gene match: 11. The DNA for the CDR3 is TGCAGCGCCGAGGGATTCAGGGGGGACTATGGCTACACCTTC. This codes for CSAEGFRGDYGYTF.

The V call is TRBV11-2, the J call TRBJ1-1; no reliable D call. V lost 2 bases, J lost 7 bases, and 11 bases lay in between. The CDR3 is 13 residues long. CDR1 and CDR2 (germline): SGHAT, FQNNGV. The CDR3 here is CASSLIEGDEAFF. The DNA of the CDR3 is TGTGCCAGCAGCTTAATCGAGGGAGATGAAGCTTTCTTT.

The chain employs TRBV19 and TRBJ2-7; possible D gene TRBD1, 5 bases. The length of the CDR3 is 14 residues. V was cut by 5 bases and J by 2 bases, with 13 bases left in between. In germline, CDR1 is LNHDA, CDR2 SQIVND (reference sequence). The CDR3 bases are TGTGCCAGTAGTTATGGGGCCTATCCCTACGAGCAGTACTTC. Protein: CASSYGAYPYEQYF.

CDR3 sequence: CASSYPGQGEETQYF. The CDR3 nucleotides read TGTGCCAGCAGTTACCCGGGACAGGGCGAAGAGACCCAGTACTTC. The rearrangement links TRBV6-5 to TRBJ2-5; 9 bases align to TRBD1. After removal of 2 bases from V and 3 bases from J, the junction contained 4 bases not matched to a gene. This CDR3 comprises 15 residues. Germline lookup yields CDR1 MNHEY and CDR2 SVGAGI.